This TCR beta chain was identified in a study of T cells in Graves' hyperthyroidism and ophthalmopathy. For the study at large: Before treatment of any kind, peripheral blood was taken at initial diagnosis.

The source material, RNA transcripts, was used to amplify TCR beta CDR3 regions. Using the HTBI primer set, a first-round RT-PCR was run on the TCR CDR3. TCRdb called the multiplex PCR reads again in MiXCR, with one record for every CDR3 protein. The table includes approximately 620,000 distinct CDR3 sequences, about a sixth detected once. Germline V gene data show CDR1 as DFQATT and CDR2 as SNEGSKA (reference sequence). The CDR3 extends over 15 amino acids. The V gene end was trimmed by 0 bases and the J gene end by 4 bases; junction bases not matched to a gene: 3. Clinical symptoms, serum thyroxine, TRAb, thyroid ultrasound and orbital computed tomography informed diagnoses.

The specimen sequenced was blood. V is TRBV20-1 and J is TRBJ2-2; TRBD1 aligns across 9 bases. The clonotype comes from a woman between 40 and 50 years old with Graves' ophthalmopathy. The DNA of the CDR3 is TGCAGTGCTAGAGATGGGACAGGGCTCACCGGGGAGCTGTTTTTT. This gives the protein CSARDGTGLTGELFF.